Each of the 22 T cell receptor beta chains below was sequenced from the same sample in a study of blood T cell repertoires in COVID-19. Repertoires were generated with immunoSEQ multiplex PCR, while TCRdb's copy carries only in-frame clones and drops some. Here the sample spans approximately 190,000 clones, around four fifths being singletons. The specimen sequenced was peripheral blood. Receptors were obtained from a woman in her seventies with active or convalescent COVID-19.

This clone showed up just a few times. The rearrangement joins TRBV27 to TRBJ2-1, with TRBD1 identical over 12 bases. Germline assignment: CDR1 MNHEY and CDR2 SMNVEV (reference sequence). The CDR3 length is 16 residues. V dropped 5 bases and J dropped 4; count of bases not matched to a gene: 6. The CDR3 DNA reads as TGTGCCAGCAGTCCGCCGGGACAGGGGGCGTACAATGAGCAGTTCTTC. Translating it yields CASSPPGQGAYNEQFF.

The chain is built from TRBV9 and TRBJ1-6; tentative D call: TRBD1 (5 bases). CDR3 size: 14 residues. Germline V gives CDR1 SGDLS, CDR2 YYNGEE. Trimming removed 4 bases at V and 8 bases at J, with 13 bases between. The CDR3 loop is CASSSLGGDSPLHF. CDR3 DNA sequence: TGTGCCAGCAGCTCACTCGGGGGGGATTCACCCCTCCACTTT.

The chain links TRBV19 to TRBJ2-7, with D unresolved. V was trimmed by 10 bases and J by 4 bases, leaving 11 bases between them. CDR3 length equals 11 residues. Germline V gene data show CDR1 as LNHDA and CDR2 as SQIVND (reference sequence). CDR3 protein: CATTSRYEQYF. The DNA of the CDR3 is TGTGCCACCACCTCTAGGTACGAGCAGTACTTC.

The genes are TRBV6-5 and TRBJ1-5; perhaps TRBD1 as D (6 bases). There are 14 residues in the CDR3. V was clipped by 5 bases and J by 2 bases, with 10 bases between them. The germline gives CDR1 MNHEY, CDR2 SVGAGI. The CDR3, as DNA: TGTGCCAGCAGTCGCCGGACAGGCAATCAGCCCCAGCATTTT. Protein: CASSRRTGNQPQHF.

The chain links TRBV11-2 to TRBJ2-1; the D is unclear. V was pared by 1 base and J by 6 bases, with 16 bases between. The V gene's germline CDR1 is SGHAT and CDR2 FQNNGV. The CDR3 is made up of 16 amino acids. CDR3 region: CASSLALPSQTNEQFF. In nucleotides, the CDR3 is TGTGCCAGCAGCTTAGCACTCCCAAGTCAAACCAATGAGCAGTTCTTC. Full variable domain (outside the CDR3, taken from reference TRBV11-2 and TRBJ2-1): EAGVAQSPRYKIIEKRQSVAFWCNPISGHATLYWYQQILGQGPKLLIQFQNNGVVDDSQLPKDRFSAERLKGVDSTLKIQPAKLEDSAVYLCASSLALPSQTNEQFFGPGTRLTVL.

The CDR3 nucleotides read TGTGCCAGTAGTAAGCCGGGAACGAGCTCTGGAAACACCATATATTTT. Residues: CASSKPGTSSGNTIYF. The rearrangement joins TRBV19 to TRBJ1-3; D is ambiguous. Trimming shortened V by 4 bases and J by 0 bases, and 13 bases separated the two germline ends. Germline values: CDR1 LNHDA, CDR2 SQIVND (reference sequence). This CDR3 is 16 amino acids long.

V and J are TRBV9 and TRBJ1-1; D gene uncertain. V was clipped by 0 bases and J by 0 bases, with 9 bases between them. CDR3 length: 15 residues. In germline, CDR1 is SGDLS, CDR2 YYNGEE. The CDR3 sequence: CASSVDQLLNTEAFF. The CDR3 coding sequence is TGTGCCAGCAGCGTAGATCAACTATTGAACACTGAAGCTTTCTTT. The entire variable domain, with the rest obtained from reference TRBV9 and TRBJ1-1, is as follows: DSGVTQTPKHLITATGQRVTLRCSPRSGDLSVYWYQQSLDQGLQFLIQYYNGEERAKGNILERFSAQQFPDLHSELNLSSLELGDSALYFCASSVDQLLNTEAFFGQGTRLTVV.

The chain recombines TRBV28 with TRBJ1-1; D remains ambiguous. The CDR3 is made up of 12 amino acids. Deletions cut 5 bases from V and 9 bases from J, with 13 bases between. Per germline, CDR1 MDHEN and CDR2 SYDVKM. Here the CDR3 reads CASSPTLAKAFF. The CDR3 coding sequence is TGTGCCAGCAGTCCGACACTGGCCAAAGCTTTCTTT.

CDR3: CASSFPGGANQPQHF. In DNA form, the CDR3 reads TGTGCCAGCAGTTTCCCGGGGGGGGCTAATCAGCCCCAGCATTTT. This chain links TRBV28 with TRBJ1-5, with D maybe TRBD1 (6 bases). With 3 bases removed from V and 4 bases from J, the gap between germline ends came to 13 bases. Germline V CDR1 and CDR2: MDHEN, SYDVKM. The CDR3 is made up of 15 amino acids.

The chain combines TRBV7-9 with TRBJ2-6; 11 bases are shared with TRBD1. V trimming: 1 base; J trimming: 4 bases; junction bases outside the gene matches: 9. In germline, CDR1 is SEHNR, CDR2 FQNEAQ (reference sequence). The CDR3 has 19 amino acids. CDR3 sequence (DNA): TGTGCCAGCAGCTTAGAGGGACAGGGGGGTCCAGGAGGGGCCAACGTCCTGACTTTC. This gives the protein CASSLEGQGGPGGANVLTF.

This chain uses TRBV21-1 with TRBJ1-1; TRBD1, as called in the table, went unchecked against the DNA. TRBV21-1 is noted as a pseudogene. The CDR3 is made up of 15 amino acids. CDR3 amino acids: CASSKAEGQITEAFF. The CDR3 nucleotides are TGTGCCAGCAGCAAAGCCGAAGGACAGATTACTGAAGCTTTCTTT.

The chain employs TRBV10-1 and TRBJ2-1, with 8 nucleotides matching TRBD2. This CDR3 is 13 amino acids long. With V trimmed by 5 bases and J by 7 bases, 4 bases remained unmatched. Per germline, CDR1 WNHNN and CDR2 SYGVQD (reference sequence). The CDR3 loop reads CASSSGSWNEQFF. As DNA, the CDR3 is TGCGCCAGCAGTAGCGGGAGCTGGAATGAGCAGTTCTTC.

The rearrangement joins TRBV15 to TRBJ1-2; a possible D gene is TRBD1 (5 bases). The CDR3 length is 16 residues. Per the germline V gene, CDR1 is LNHNV and CDR2 is YYDKDF (reference sequence). V was cut by 2 bases and J by 2 bases, with 15 bases left in between. The CDR3 DNA is TGTGCCACCAGCAGAAATCCGAGGGGAGGCAACTATGGCTACACCTTC. Translated, it gives CATSRNPRGGNYGYTF. The whole variable domain, remainder taken from reference TRBV15 and TRBJ1-2, is DAMVIQNPRYQVTQFGKPVTLSCSQTLNHNVMYWYQQKSSQAPKLLFHYYDKDFNNEADTPDNFQSRRPNTSFCFLDIRSPGLGDTAMYLCATSRNPRGGNYGYTFGSGTRLTVV.

The chain joins TRBV11-3 to TRBJ2-2; 10 bases agree with TRBD2. There are 15 residues in the CDR3. J was trimmed by 6 bases and V by 5 bases; bases with no gene match: 6. The germline gives CDR1 SGHNT, CDR2 YENEEA. CDR3 DNA: TGTGCCAGCAGCCACCCGGGACTAGCGTCCGGGGAGCTGTTTTTT. This codes for CASSHPGLASGELFF.

The CDR3 region has the DNA TGTGCCAGCAGCCGACGACTACTACCGTTCGGCTCCTACAATGAGCAGTTCTTC. Translating it yields CASSRRLLPFGSYNEQFF. J is TRBJ2-1 and V is TRBV7-8, with TRBD2 as a possible D gene (5 bases). Germline V gene lookup returns CDR1 SGHVS and CDR2 FQNEAQ. This CDR3 has 18 amino acids. V lost 5 bases to trimming and J lost 0 bases, with 20 bases between them.

V and J are TRBV28 and TRBJ2-1; D perhaps matches TRBD2 (6 bases). Trimming removed 5 bases at V and 2 bases at J, with 19 bases between. This CDR3 spans 17 amino acids. The V gene's germline CDR1 is MDHEN and CDR2 SYDVKM. The CDR3, as DNA: TGTGCCAGCAGTCGCCGGACCCAGGAGGGACCCTACAATGAGCAGTTCTTC. Its protein is CASSRRTQEGPYNEQFF. Combining the CDR3 with reference TRBV28 and TRBJ2-1 gives the whole variable domain DVKVTQSSRYLVKRTGEKVFLECVQDMDHENMFWYRQDPGLGLRLIYFSYDVKMKEKGDIPEGYSVSREKKERFSLILESASTNQTSMYLCASSRRTQEGPYNEQFFGPGTRLTVL.

The chain employs TRBV28 and TRBJ1-2; 8 bases align to TRBD1. The CDR3 spans 13 residues. Germline CDR1 is MDHEN and CDR2 is SYDVKM. The trim removed 3 bases at V and 8 bases at J, leaving 5 bases unmatched. CDR3 loop: CASSLGTGRGYTF. CDR3 nucleotides: TGTGCCAGCAGTTTGGGGACAGGTCGGGGCTACACCTTC.

This clone was detected once. The identical CDR3 is also encoded by other nucleotide sequences in the sample. This chain links TRBV18 with TRBJ1-2; no reliable D call. Germline values: CDR1 KGHSH, CDR2 LQKENI. V dropped 2 bases and J dropped 2 bases, with 6 bases sitting between them. The CDR3 extends over 13 amino acids. The CDR3, as DNA: TGTGCCAGCTCACCAGGGCAAAACTATGGCTACACCTTC. Its protein product is CASSPGQNYGYTF.

The chain recombines TRBV5-6 with TRBJ1-2; TRBD1 matches 7 bases. The V gene end was trimmed by 1 base and the J gene end by 5 bases; junction bases not matched to a gene: 5. The CDR3 is made up of 14 amino acids. The germline CDR1 and CDR2 sequences are SGHDT and YYEEEE. The CDR3 nucleotides read TGTGCCAGCAGCTTGCTTGGACAGGAGTATGGCTACACCTTC. It yields the protein CASSLLGQEYGYTF.

The J gene is TRBJ2-1, the V gene TRBV7-9, with 8 nucleotides matching TRBD2. Germline V gene lookup returns CDR1 SEHNR and CDR2 FQNEAQ (reference sequence). V lost 5 bases and J lost 3; bases outside the gene matches: 12. The CDR3 runs 17 residues. CDR3 DNA: TGTGCCAGCAGCGCCACCAGGAGCGGGAGAAGCTACAATGAGCAGTTCTTC. The encoded protein is CASSATRSGRSYNEQFF.

The chain is built from TRBV12-3 or TRBV12-4 and TRBJ2-1, with D perhaps TRBD1 (6 bases). CDR3 length equals 13 residues. V was trimmed by 5 bases and J by 7 bases, leaving 12 bases between them. The DNA for the CDR3 is TGTGCCAGCAGTACAGGGATGTGGAATGAGCAGTTCTTC. Amino acid sequence: CASSTGMWNEQFF.

The sample holds many counts of this clone. The chain employs TRBV3-1 (or the pseudogene TRBV3-2) and TRBJ2-7; a weak D match, TRBD1 (6 bases). CDR3 size: 13 residues. Germline CDR1 and CDR2: LGHDT and YNNKEL (reference sequence). Trimming cost V 3 bases and J 4 bases, with 10 bases left between them. CDR3 nucleotides: TGTGCCAGCAGCCATCAACAGGGTTACGAGCAGTACTTC. Translation gives CASSHQQGYEQYF.